This TCR beta chain came from a study of T cells in Graves' hyperthyroidism and ophthalmopathy. This clonotype was seen repeatedly, ten times or more. Its antigen remains unknown. The germline CDR1 and CDR2 sequences are SGDLS and YYNGEE. The CDR3 runs to 15 residues. Trimming pared 1 base from V and 3 bases from J, leaving 14 bases between. The study's findings and limits: Onset of ophthalmopathy came a median around 6.2 months after the model predicted it.

Amplification yielded TCR beta CDR3 regions, with RNA transcripts as the source. In the first-round RT-PCR of the TCR CDR3, the HTBI primer set was used. TCRdb reprocessed the multiplex PCR reads with MiXCR, giving one entry per CDR3 protein. The sample shows under 250,000 distinct CDR3 sequences, approximately 23% of them seen only once. Patients were excluded for uncontrolled infection, other autoimmune disease, pregnancy or lactation. The diagnoses drew upon clinical symptoms, serum thyroxine and TRAb, thyroid ultrasound and orbital computed tomography. The sequence came from a woman between 35 and 50 years old with Graves' ophthalmopathy. Material: blood. V usage is TRBV9 and J usage is TRBJ2-7; possible D gene TRBD2, 6 bases. The CDR3 DNA reads as TGTGCCAGCAGCGTATCTAGTGGGAGGATCTACGAGCAGTACTTC. Residues: CASSVSSGRIYEQYF.